This T cell receptor (beta chain) originates from a study of blood T cell repertoires in COVID-19 (dated by TCRdb to the early 2020s). About the full investigation: Samples covering the acute and convalescent phases of COVID-19 were provided by collaborators in the United States, Italy and Spain. The prospective study material was composed of cDNA or gDNA derived from T cells, B-cell-depleted T cells, or PBMCs. The dataset comprised deeply sampled blood TCRbeta repertoires from subjects exposed to, actively infected with, or recovered from COVID-19. A freely available public database, intended as a resource for researchers studying the immune response to SARS-CoV-2, is where the repertoires were released. The samples were drawn from the first 160 participants of the ongoing ImmuneRACE study and from 1,254 subjects provided by 6 global collaborators. Sample metadata almost always included a de-identified subject ID, COVID-19 status, age in years and sex. Where available, HLA class I and class II types were taken from metadata supplied by the sample provider and were not determined by assay-based typing.

Samples from volunteer blood donors who had recovered from COVID-19 were contributed by a second Seattle source. Each collaborating institution followed its own protocols to collect whole blood in K2EDTA tubes. For TCRbeta analysis, collaborators shipped samples as frozen whole blood, isolated PBMCs, or DNA extracted from either of those sample types. Results and caveats for the whole study, not just this receptor: How much clinical and demographic metadata was included differed by source and by participant, and the metadata was provided uncurated.

For this clone: This receptor's antigen is unknown. Base qualities are missing; no much larger clone stands one base away.

Measured from the cysteine to the phenylalanine, the CDR3 is 14 residues long. Only the CDR3 region is kept as DNA, spanning 42 bases read in frame from base 1. CDR1 and CDR2 were assigned from the germline V gene (reference sequence) as MNHEY and SMNVEV. Between the V and J ends, shortened by 5 bases and 8 bases respectively, the junction contains 13 bases. TCRbeta CDR3 regions were amplified from genomic DNA by means of the immunoSEQ Assay, a bias-controlled multiplex PCR. Per the authors' processing: Within the assay, amplification of reference gene primers was used to estimate how many nucleated cells each sample contained. To quantify the absolute abundance of each unique TCRbeta CDR3 rearrangement, sequence reads were collapsed and filtered. Productive Simpson clonality was computed per sample as the square root of Simpson's diversity index over productive rearrangements. TCRdb took over this immuneACCESS table, retaining in-frame rearrangements with V and J assigned. Such tables are incomplete; in checked studies, under half of the missing clones stem from an unresolved V gene, and the remainder is unexplained. V and J calls and clone size come straight from that table; D and trimming were deduced from the DNA. The sample table lists approximately 240,000 clones, about 80% of them with a count of one. The ten most abundant clones make up over 2.5% of the sample.

The sequencing input was peripheral blood. This clonotype originated in a woman aged 25 to 39 who had recovered from COVID-19. The chain is made from TRBV27 and TRBJ1-6, with the D gene too uncertain to name. The CDR3 region has the sequence CASSPLDVDSPLHF. The nucleotide sequence reads as follows: TGTGCCAGCAGTCCGTTAGATGTAGATTCACCCCTCCACTTT.